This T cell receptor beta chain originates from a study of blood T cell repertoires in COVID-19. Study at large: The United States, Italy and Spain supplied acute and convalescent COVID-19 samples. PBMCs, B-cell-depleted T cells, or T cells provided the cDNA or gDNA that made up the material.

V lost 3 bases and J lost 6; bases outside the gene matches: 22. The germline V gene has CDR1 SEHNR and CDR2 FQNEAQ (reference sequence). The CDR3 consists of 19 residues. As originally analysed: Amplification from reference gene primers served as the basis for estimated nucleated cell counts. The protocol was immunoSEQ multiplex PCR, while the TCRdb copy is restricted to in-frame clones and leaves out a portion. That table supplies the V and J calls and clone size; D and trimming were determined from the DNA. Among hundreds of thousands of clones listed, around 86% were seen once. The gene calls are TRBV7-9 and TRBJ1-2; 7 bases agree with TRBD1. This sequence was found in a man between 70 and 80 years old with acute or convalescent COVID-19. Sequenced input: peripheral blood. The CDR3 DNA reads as TGTGCCAGCAGCTTGGGTCAACGGACAGGACCTCAGAGGTTCCATGGCTACACCTTC. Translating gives CASSLGQRTGPQRFHGYTF. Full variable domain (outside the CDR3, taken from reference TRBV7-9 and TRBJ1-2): DTGVSQNPRHKITKRGQNVTFRCDPISEHNRLYWYRQTLGQGPEFLTYFQNEAQLEKSRLLSDRFSAERPKGSFSTLEIQRTEQGDSAMYLCASSLGQRTGPQRFHGYTFGSGTRLTVV.